This paragraph reports one T cell receptor (beta chain). Its antigen target is currently unknown. Base qualities are missing; no much larger clone stands one base away. The trial excluded patients who had a history of autoimmune disease or were on systemic immunosuppression. In every dose cohort, peripheral blood was drawn for TCR sequencing at baseline, cycle 4 day 1, and cycle 7 day 1. The samples were taken from a phase I, first-in-human, multicenter, open-label dose-escalation trial of ivuxolimab. The trial enrolled adults with locally advanced or metastatic head and neck squamous cell, hepatocellular, melanoma or renal cell carcinoma. Before TCR sequencing, CD4+ T cells and CD8+ T cells were sorted from peripheral blood as separate populations. In the germline V gene, CDR1 corresponds to KGHSH and CDR2 to LQKENI. From its cysteine to its phenylalanine, the CDR3 spans 16 amino acids. The kept DNA is CDR3 alone, 48 bases in frame from the first base. V loses 3 bases, J loses 4 bases, and the germline ends lie 18 bases apart.

These data come from a study of OX40 agonist ivuxolimab in advanced cancers. Looking at the study overall: Ivuxolimab was a fully human IgG2 agonistic monoclonal antibody targeting the costimulatory receptor OX40 (CD134). The paper covers the monotherapy dose-escalation part of the phase I ivuxolimab trial, which included N of about 50 patients. Three dose-escalation patients achieved partial responses, one with hepatocellular carcinoma and two with cutaneous melanoma. Intravenous ivuxolimab was administered to patients every 2 weeks at six dose levels: 0.01, 0.1, 0.3, 1.5, 3 and 10 mg/kg. Prior anti-PD-1, anti-PD-L1 or anti-CTLA-4 therapy was permitted, and 35% to 40% of dose-escalation patients had received checkpoint inhibitors. Of the 50 or so patients in dose escalation, about 19 had hepatocellular carcinoma, some 15 had melanoma, 9 had renal cell carcinoma and 9 had head and neck cancer. In the dose-escalation cohort, around 80% of patients were male, and the mean age was roughly 56 years with a range of roughly 23 to 79. The point of sequencing TCRbeta in the periphery was to test whether ivuxolimab changed TCR sequence diversity and drove clonal T-cell expansion.

General study outcomes and caveats: In partial responders in the 0.1-3.0 mg/kg groups, normalized peripheral clonal expansion was found to be among the lowest, especially among CD8+ T cells. After ivuxolimab, CD8+ T cells had more expanded clones than CD4+ T cells on average. At doses of 0.1 to 3.0 mg/kg, clonal expansion of both CD4+ and CD8+ blood T cells was observed from baseline to week 6. Low levels of normalized T-cell clonal expansion were also shown by some nonresponding patients. The antigen specificity of the peripheral T cells that underwent clonal expansion was not determined.

Genomic DNA was extracted from sorted cells for sequencing of the TCRbeta CDR3 region. The immunoSEQ Assay was used to sequence the TCRbeta CDR3 regions. Here the immuneACCESS table is served through TCRdb, limited to in-frame sequences with V and J called. Missing clones are a known gap in these copies; in checked studies unresolved V genes cover under half, and the rest lacks a known reason. This sample is represented by under 25,000 clones; more than 65% of them were singletons. The ten largest clones add up to roughly 32% of the sample. In this chain, TRBV18 is recombined with TRBJ1-2; no D gene call is confident. The source material was CD4+ or CD8+ T cells sorted from blood, sampled in a trial of the OX40 agonist ivuxolimab. The origin of this receptor is an adult with an advanced solid tumor such as melanoma, head and neck, liver or kidney cancer. The CDR3 in this case is CASSPGPSDYLYGYTF. The DNA sequence is as follows: TGTGCCAGCTCACCCGGGCCAAGTGACTATCTCTATGGCTACACCTTC.